These 7 T cell receptor beta chains originate from one sample sequenced in a study of cytomegalovirus exposure and HLA in healthy donors. Both 60 Vbeta primers and 13 Jbeta primers went into the PCR. Method: immunoSEQ multiplex PCR; TCRdb's copy keeps in-frame clones and lacks some. The profile covers 110,000 or so clones, with roughly 70% appearing a single time and more than 3.5% taken by the ten largest. Sequences were obtained from PBMCs. These receptors all come from a woman in her thirties or forties in good health and CMV-seropositive.

Details on this clone: The same CDR3 arises from other DNA sequences in this sample as well. The gene calls are TRBV6-5 and TRBJ1-2, with D tentatively TRBD1 (5 bases). This CDR3 comprises 12 residues. Germline V CDR1 and CDR2: MNHEY, SVGAGI. The V gene lost 6 bases and the J gene lost 4 bases, with 9 bases spanning the gap. This CDR3 reads CASSRQGYGYTF. The CDR3 DNA is TGTGCCAGCAGCCGGCAGGGCTATGGCTACACCTTC.

In this sample, this clone turned up a few times. CDR3 sequence: CASSSADTYTEAFF. Here the CDR3 DNA reads TGCGCCAGCAGCTCCGCCGACACTTACACTGAAGCTTTCTTT. The chain joins TRBV5-1 to TRBJ1-1; D uncertain. This CDR3 spans 14 amino acids. The ends were cut back, 3 bases at V and 3 bases at J, with 12 bases in the middle. CDR1 and CDR2 (germline): SGHRS, YFSETQ.

V is TRBV7-9 and J is TRBJ1-3; D is uncertain. Germline V lookup: CDR1 SEHNR, CDR2 FQNEAQ (reference sequence). The CDR3 has 14 amino acids. Deletions cut 5 bases from V and 0 bases from J, with 8 bases between. The CDR3 sequence is CASSPGNSGNTIYF. Written as DNA, the CDR3 is TGTGCCAGCAGCCCCGGTAACTCTGGAAACACCATATATTTT. The full variable domain, its missing parts supplied by reference TRBV7-9 and TRBJ1-3, is DTGVSQNPRHKITKRGQNVTFRCDPISEHNRLYWYRQTLGQGPEFLTYFQNEAQLEKSRLLSDRFSAERPKGSFSTLEIQRTEQGDSAMYLCASSPGNSGNTIYFGEGSWLTVV.

The V and J genes are TRBV6-5 and TRBJ2-7; D is possibly TRBD1 (6 bases). Trimming pared 6 bases from V and 10 bases from J, leaving 16 bases between. Per germline, CDR1 MNHEY and CDR2 SVGAGI. The CDR3 spans 12 residues. CDR3 in DNA: TGTGCCAGCAGCATGATGACAGGCGACCAGTACTTC. It translates to CASSMMTGDQYF.

J is TRBJ1-1 and V is TRBV5-4, with D maybe TRBD1 (5 bases). Trimming left V 0 bases short and J 6 bases short, with 9 bases between. This CDR3 spans 13 amino acids. Germline values: CDR1 SGHNT, CDR2 YYREEE (reference sequence). The CDR3 spells CASSLAGSPEAFF. As DNA, the CDR3 is TGTGCCAGCAGCTTGGCAGGGTCCCCTGAAGCTTTCTTT. The full variable domain, its missing parts supplied by reference TRBV5-4 and TRBJ1-1, is ETGVTQSPTHLIKTRGQQVTLRCSSQSGHNTVSWYQQALGQGPQFIFQYYREEENGRGNFPPRFSGLQFPNYSSELNVNALELDDSALYLCASSLAGSPEAFFGQGTRLTVV.

This chain uses TRBV19 with TRBJ1-2, with 7 bases aligning to TRBD1. This CDR3 is 15 amino acids long. Germline assignment: CDR1 LNHDA and CDR2 SQIVND (reference sequence). Trimming cost V 1 base and J 3 bases; bases outside gene matches: 5. The CDR3 region is CASSIGDRADYGYTF. CDR3 nucleotide sequence: TGTGCCAGTAGTATAGGAGACAGGGCCGACTATGGCTACACCTTC.

V usage is TRBV5-1 and J usage is TRBJ1-4, with 8 nucleotides matching TRBD1. This CDR3 is built from 15 residues. CDR1 and CDR2 (germline): SGHRS, YFSETQ. The V gene end was trimmed by 4 bases and the J gene end by 3 bases; junction bases not matched to a gene: 5. CDR3 bases: TGCGCCAGCAGCGAGCAGGGGGCGTCTAATGAAAAACTGTTTTTT. It encodes CASSEQGASNEKLFF. The whole variable domain, filled in from reference TRBV5-1 and TRBJ1-4, reads KAGVTQTPRYLIKTRGQQVTLSCSPISGHRSVSWYQQTPGQGLQFLFEYFSETQRNKGNFPGRFSGRQFSNSRSEMNVSTLELGDSALYLCASSEQGASNEKLFFGSGTQLSVL.